This is a list of T cell receptor beta chains from one sample in a study of control samples from healthy donors and cancer patients. Clones were sequenced by immunoSEQ multiplex PCR, and TCRdb holds only the in-frame ones, with some missing. This sample has 89,000 or so clones, with around 87% found just once. The specimen was blood. These receptors originate from a man aged 45-65 years in good health. Both conserved end residues are part of each CDR3. A D gene is named only where the DNA matches it firmly. The listing skips clone size in some rows; elsewhere it reads once, few, many or a size class.

clone_size: -
d_call: TRBD2
j_call: TRBJ2-7
v_call: TRBV7-9
cdr3_aa: CASSPGGLTYEQYF
cdr3_nt: TGTGCCAGCAGCCCGGGGGGGCTGACCTACGAGCAGTACTTC

clone_size: -
d_call: TRBD1
j_call: TRBJ2-5
v_call: TRBV15
cdr3_aa: CATSRSETGKVETQYF
cdr3_nt: TGTGCCACCAGCAGATCCGAGACAGGGAAGGTGGAGACCCAGTACTTC

clone_size: once
d_call: -
j_call: TRBJ2-3
v_call: TRBV2
cdr3_aa: CASAGRGDTQYF
cdr3_nt: TGTGCCAGCGCGGGGAGGGGGGATACGCAGTATTTT

clone_size: -
d_call: TRBD1
j_call: TRBJ2-2
v_call: TRBV19
cdr3_aa: CASTQGDRELFF
cdr3_nt: TGTGCCAGTACTCAGGGGGACCGGGAGCTGTTTTTT

clone_size: -
d_call: -
j_call: TRBJ2-5
v_call: TRBV7-3
cdr3_aa: CASSLMGTQETQYF
cdr3_nt: TGTGCCAGCAGCTTAATGGGCACTCAAGAGACCCAGTACTTC

clone_size: -
d_call: -
j_call: TRBJ2-1
v_call: TRBV12-5
cdr3_aa: CASASGSYREQFF
cdr3_nt: TGTGCTAGTGCCTCCGGCTCCTACCGTGAGCAGTTCTTC

clone_size: -
d_call: -
j_call: TRBJ1-5
v_call: TRBV4-3
cdr3_aa: CASSQERNQPQHF
cdr3_nt: TGCGCCAGCAGCCAAGAGAGGAATCAGCCCCAGCATTTT

clone_size: -
d_call: -
j_call: TRBJ2-3
v_call: TRBV11-3
cdr3_aa: CASAETDTQYF
cdr3_nt: TGTGCCAGCGCCGAAACAGATACGCAGTATTTT

clone_size: -
d_call: -
j_call: TRBJ1-3
v_call: TRBV6-5
cdr3_aa: CASSYSPGNTIYF
cdr3_nt: TGTGCCAGCAGTTACTCGCCTGGAAACACCATATATTTT

clone_size: -
d_call: TRBD1
j_call: TRBJ1-5
v_call: TRBV3-1/TRBV3-2
cdr3_aa: CASSPVDRIGQDGVSQHF
cdr3_nt: TGTGCCAGCAGCCCAGTGGACAGGATCGGGCAGGATGGGGTGTCCCAGCATTTT

clone_size: -
d_call: -
j_call: TRBJ1-2
v_call: TRBV19
cdr3_aa: CASVHRTSNYGYTF
cdr3_nt: TGTGCCAGTGTTCACCGTACATCTAACTATGGCTACACCTTC

clone_size: -
d_call: TRBD1
j_call: TRBJ1-2
v_call: TRBV5-1
cdr3_aa: CASSLLDRDYGYTF
cdr3_nt: TGCGCCAGCAGCTTGCTGGACAGGGACTATGGCTACACCTTC

clone_size: once
d_call: TRBD1
j_call: TRBJ2-5
v_call: TRBV2
cdr3_aa: CASKTGFLQETQYF
cdr3_nt: TGTGCCAGCAAGACAGGGTTCCTTCAAGAGACCCAGTACTTC

clone_size: -
d_call: -
j_call: TRBJ1-2
v_call: TRBV7-2
cdr3_aa: CASSLARNYGYTF
cdr3_nt: TGTGCCAGCAGCTTAGCCAGGAACTATGGCTACACCTTC

clone_size: -
d_call: TRBD1
j_call: TRBJ1-5
v_call: TRBV6-5
cdr3_aa: CASSRMTGTNQPQHF
cdr3_nt: TGTGCCAGCAGCCGTATGACAGGGACCAATCAGCCCCAGCATTTT

clone_size: once
d_call: -
j_call: TRBJ1-1
v_call: TRBV7-2
cdr3_aa: CASSLVGQGGTEAFF
cdr3_nt: TGTGCCAGCAGCTTAGTCGGGCAGGGAGGTACTGAAGCTTTCTTT

clone_size: -
d_call: TRBD1
j_call: TRBJ2-1
v_call: TRBV24-1
cdr3_aa: CATSDLRDRGNEQFF
cdr3_nt: TGTGCCACCAGTGATCTTAGGGACAGGGGAAATGAGCAGTTCTTC

clone_size: few
d_call: -
j_call: TRBJ1-5
v_call: TRBV6-5
cdr3_aa: CASSKTENQPQHF
cdr3_nt: TGTGCCAGCAGTAAAACAGAGAATCAGCCCCAGCATTTT

clone_size: -
d_call: -
j_call: TRBJ2-6
v_call: TRBV5-1
cdr3_aa: CASREPGANVLTF
cdr3_nt: TGCGCCAGCAGGGAGCCTGGGGCCAACGTCCTGACTTTC

clone_size: once
d_call: -
j_call: TRBJ1-6
v_call: TRBV28
cdr3_aa: CASSWNRDSPLHF
cdr3_nt: TGTGCCAGCAGTTGGAACAGGGACTCACCCCTCCACTTT

clone_size: -
d_call: TRBD1
j_call: TRBJ2-1
v_call: TRBV18
cdr3_aa: CASSLPTGVTYNEQFF
cdr3_nt: TGTGCCAGCTCACTACCAACAGGGGTCACCTACAATGAGCAGTTCTTC

clone_size: few
d_call: TRBD1
j_call: TRBJ1-2
v_call: TRBV10-3
cdr3_aa: CAISEPRQGRMGYTF
cdr3_nt: TGTGCCATCAGTGAGCCAAGACAGGGGAGGATGGGCTACACCTTC

clone_size: once
d_call: TRBD2
j_call: TRBJ2-3
v_call: TRBV5-1
cdr3_aa: CASSRMAGGQDTQYF
cdr3_nt: TGCGCCAGCAGCAGGATGGCGGGGGGGCAAGATACGCAGTATTTT

clone_size: few
d_call: -
j_call: TRBJ2-1
v_call: TRBV11-3
cdr3_aa: CASSSGMVDRRNEQFF
cdr3_nt: TGTGCCAGCAGCTCCGGAATGGTCGACAGGCGGAATGAGCAGTTCTTC

clone_size: -
d_call: TRBD1
j_call: TRBJ2-1
v_call: TRBV29-1
cdr3_aa: CSVDGTGKFF
cdr3_nt: TGCAGCGTCGACGGGACAGGGAAGTTCTTC

clone_size: -
d_call: TRBD1
j_call: TRBJ1-4
v_call: TRBV27
cdr3_aa: CASSLYRDSRELFF
cdr3_nt: TGTGCCAGCAGTCTATACCGGGACAGTCGAGAACTGTTTTTT

clone_size: -
d_call: TRBD2
j_call: TRBJ2-2
v_call: TRBV6-6
cdr3_aa: CASSPPFFPGLAGGTGELFF
cdr3_nt: TGTGCCAGCAGTCCCCCCTTCTTCCCGGGACTAGCGGGGGGGACCGGGGAGCTGTTTTTT

clone_size: -
d_call: TRBD1
j_call: TRBJ2-1
v_call: TRBV5-5
cdr3_aa: CASSLTGTGTVNEQFF
cdr3_nt: TGTGCCAGCAGCTTGACCGGGACAGGTACGGTCAATGAGCAGTTCTTC

clone_size: -
d_call: TRBD2
j_call: TRBJ2-1
v_call: TRBV19
cdr3_aa: CASSLTGTSGSGSRNEQFF
cdr3_nt: TGTGCCAGTAGCCTGACCGGGACTAGCGGGAGTGGGAGTCGGAATGAGCAGTTCTTC

clone_size: -
d_call: -
j_call: TRBJ2-1
v_call: TRBV11-1
cdr3_aa: CASSWGGASYNEQFF
cdr3_nt: TGTGCCAGCAGCTGGGGCGGGGCCTCCTACAATGAGCAGTTCTTC

clone_size: -
d_call: -
j_call: TRBJ1-1
v_call: TRBV2
cdr3_aa: CASSETTGLTEAFF
cdr3_nt: TGTGCCAGCAGTGAAACAACAGGGCTCACTGAAGCTTTCTTT

clone_size: -
d_call: -
j_call: TRBJ1-3
v_call: TRBV3-1/TRBV3-2
cdr3_aa: CASSHTRGQLSGNTIYF
cdr3_nt: TGTGCCAGCAGCCACACTAGGGGCCAACTCTCTGGAAACACCATATATTTT

clone_size: -
d_call: -
j_call: TRBJ1-5
v_call: TRBV5-1
cdr3_aa: CASSLELGAPQHF
cdr3_nt: TGCGCCAGCAGCTTGGAGCTTGGAGCGCCCCAGCATTTT

clone_size: -
d_call: -
j_call: TRBJ2-2
v_call: TRBV5-1
cdr3_aa: CASSLLVGLNTGELFF
cdr3_nt: TGCGCCAGCAGCTTGCTGGTGGGGTTAAACACCGGGGAGCTGTTTTTT

clone_size: -
d_call: -
j_call: TRBJ2-3
v_call: TRBV4-1
cdr3_aa: CASSQEEGDTQYF
cdr3_nt: TGCGCCAGTAGCCAAGAAGAGGGGGATACGCAGTATTTT

clone_size: -
d_call: TRBD1
j_call: TRBJ1-5
v_call: TRBV11-2
cdr3_aa: CASSLDEGQGASYQPQHF
cdr3_nt: TGTGCCAGCAGCTTAGATGAGGGACAGGGGGCGTCGTATCAGCCCCAGCATTTT

clone_size: -
d_call: -
j_call: TRBJ1-1
v_call: TRBV9
cdr3_aa: CASSSTGRNTEAFF
cdr3_nt: TGTGCCAGCAGCTCCACCGGAAGGAACACTGAAGCTTTCTTT

clone_size: -
d_call: TRBD2
j_call: TRBJ2-5
v_call: TRBV27
cdr3_aa: CASSFRGQGSSGGQYF
cdr3_nt: TGTGCCAGCAGTTTTAGGGGGCAGGGTAGTAGCGGGGGACAGTACTTC

clone_size: -
d_call: -
j_call: TRBJ2-7
v_call: TRBV6-5
cdr3_aa: CASIRAISSYGQYF
cdr3_nt: TGTGCCAGCATAAGAGCTATTAGCTCCTACGGGCAGTACTTC

clone_size: -
d_call: TRBD2
j_call: TRBJ2-3
v_call: TRBV11-3
cdr3_aa: CASSFGLAVGSSTDTQYF
cdr3_nt: TGTGCCAGCAGCTTCGGACTAGCGGTGGGGTCTAGCACAGATACGCAGTATTTT

clone_size: -
d_call: TRBD2
j_call: TRBJ2-2
v_call: TRBV5-1
cdr3_aa: CASSFLAGTNTGELFF
cdr3_nt: TGCGCCAGCAGCTTTCTAGCGGGGACGAACACCGGGGAGCTGTTTTTT

clone_size: -
d_call: -
j_call: TRBJ2-7
v_call: TRBV4-2
cdr3_aa: CASSQVGAVNEQYF
cdr3_nt: TGTGCCAGCAGCCAAGTGGGGGCGGTAAACGAGCAGTACTTC

clone_size: -
d_call: -
j_call: TRBJ2-5
v_call: TRBV6-5
cdr3_aa: CASIGFRAEGETQYF
cdr3_nt: TGTGCCAGCATAGGGTTCCGAGCAGAGGGGGAGACCCAGTACTTC

clone_size: -
d_call: -
j_call: TRBJ2-3
v_call: TRBV10-3
cdr3_aa: CAISEWIAADTQYF
cdr3_nt: TGTGCCATCAGCGAGTGGATAGCGGCAGATACGCAGTATTTT

clone_size: once
d_call: TRBD1
j_call: TRBJ1-1
v_call: TRBV19
cdr3_aa: CASSMGAGGRNTEAFF
cdr3_nt: TGTGCCAGTAGTATGGGTGCAGGGGGACGGAACACTGAAGCTTTCTTT